This T cell receptor beta chain is from a study of shared clonotypes between healthy human individuals. Each cell subset's genomic DNA was divided evenly among several immunoSEQ plates. Unsorted PBMC DNA went through sequencing on ten immunoSEQ deep assay plates. Sequencing used immunoSEQ multiplex PCR; TCRdb keeps in-frame clones, though not all of them. This table has a few hundred thousand clones, roughly 85% appearing once. The J segment lost 4 bases and the V segment lost 4 bases, leaving 8 bases of the junction unmatched. CDR3 length: 16 amino acids. Germline loops: CDR1 SGHVS, CDR2 FNYEAQ. This clone has a single count. All participating donors were Caucasian adults from Nashville, Tennessee.

The sample consisted of PBMCs. The clonotype comes from a middle-aged woman in good health. Some clones in this sample may be carry-over from other donors' samples. The chain couples TRBV7-6 to TRBJ2-1; 9 nucleotides line up with TRBD1. Here the CDR3 reads CASSSIQGAVYNEQFF. CDR3 nucleotide sequence: TGTGCCAGCAGCTCGATACAGGGGGCAGTTTACAATGAGCAGTTCTTC.